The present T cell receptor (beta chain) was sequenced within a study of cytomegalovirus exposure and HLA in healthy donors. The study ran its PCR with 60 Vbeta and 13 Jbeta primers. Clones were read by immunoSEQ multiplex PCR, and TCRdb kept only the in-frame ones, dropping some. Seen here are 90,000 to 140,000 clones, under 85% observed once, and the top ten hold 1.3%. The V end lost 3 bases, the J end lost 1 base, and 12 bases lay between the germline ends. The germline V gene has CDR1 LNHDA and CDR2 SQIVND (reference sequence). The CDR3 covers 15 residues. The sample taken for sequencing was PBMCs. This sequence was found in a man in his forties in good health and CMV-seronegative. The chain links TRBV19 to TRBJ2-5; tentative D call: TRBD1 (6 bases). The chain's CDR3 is CASSIRGQIQETQYF. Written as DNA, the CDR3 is TGTGCCAGTAGTATTAGAGGACAGATCCAAGAGACCCAGTACTTC.